This T cell receptor (beta chain) was sequenced in a study of T cells in Graves' hyperthyroidism and ophthalmopathy. Researchers took RNA transcripts and amplified the TCR beta CDR3 regions from them. With the HTBI primer set, the TCR CDR3 went through a first round of RT-PCR. MiXCR, applied by TCRdb to the multiplex PCR reads, yields one record per CDR3 protein. This sample has around 450,000 distinct CDR3 sequences, with approximately 13% found just once. Hyperthyroidism was newly diagnosed in patients aged 18 to 65 (duration under 2 months). Orbital computed tomography and thyroid ultrasound, together with serum TRAb and thyroxine and clinical symptoms, were used for diagnoses. Extraction of PBMCs used around 9.6 ml of fresh peripheral blood. Germline V gene data show CDR1 as MDHEN and CDR2 as SYDVKM. CDR3 length: 12 residues. V lost 6 bases and J lost 8, with 13 bases in between. The sample holds many counts of this clonotype. The antigen remains undetermined.

Points from the study as a whole: Stable hyperthyroidism and ophthalmopathy were separated using 13 V-J signatures.

The sequencing input was blood. This sequence was found in a young woman with Graves' hyperthyroidism. The rearrangement links TRBV28 to TRBJ1-1, with D unclear. CDR3 region: CASSLGILEAFF. The CDR3 nucleotides are TGTGCCAGCAGCTTAGGGATCTTGGAAGCTTTCTTT. The variable domain in full, with the rest retrieved from reference TRBV28 and TRBJ1-1, is DVKVTQSSRYLVKRTGEKVFLECVQDMDHENMFWYRQDPGLGLRLIYFSYDVKMKEKGDIPEGYSVSREKKERFSLILESASTNQTSMYLCASSLGILEAFFGQGTRLTVV.